The clone carrying this T cell receptor beta chain was detected many times. The antigen is undetermined. This sample was included in a study of neurological immune-mediated disorders. Findings and caveats of the study: CDR3 amino acid sequences of expanded clones were not shared across subjects, a result suggesting private repertoires in all groups.

Source material was 2 million unsorted PBMCs, stored at -80 °C in RNAlater. The authors obtained over 180 million TCR-beta sequences from 15-18 subjects per sequencing run. TCRdb itself ran the 5' RACE reads through MiXCR, one entry per CDR3 protein. The sample yields some 78,000 distinct CDR3 sequences, roughly 4.8% seen once. The clonotype comes from a woman in her thirties with multiple sclerosis. The sample comprised PBMCs.

The CDR3 sequence: CASSLGLLYQETQYF. The CDR3 DNA follows: TGCGCCAGCAGCTTGGGACTACTGTACCAAGAGACCCAGTACTTC. This chain joins TRBV5-1 and TRBJ2-5, with D perhaps matching TRBD2 (5 bases). In germline, CDR1 is SGHRS, CDR2 YFSETQ. The ends were cut back, 0 bases at V and 0 bases at J, with 9 bases in the middle. The CDR3 runs 15 residues.